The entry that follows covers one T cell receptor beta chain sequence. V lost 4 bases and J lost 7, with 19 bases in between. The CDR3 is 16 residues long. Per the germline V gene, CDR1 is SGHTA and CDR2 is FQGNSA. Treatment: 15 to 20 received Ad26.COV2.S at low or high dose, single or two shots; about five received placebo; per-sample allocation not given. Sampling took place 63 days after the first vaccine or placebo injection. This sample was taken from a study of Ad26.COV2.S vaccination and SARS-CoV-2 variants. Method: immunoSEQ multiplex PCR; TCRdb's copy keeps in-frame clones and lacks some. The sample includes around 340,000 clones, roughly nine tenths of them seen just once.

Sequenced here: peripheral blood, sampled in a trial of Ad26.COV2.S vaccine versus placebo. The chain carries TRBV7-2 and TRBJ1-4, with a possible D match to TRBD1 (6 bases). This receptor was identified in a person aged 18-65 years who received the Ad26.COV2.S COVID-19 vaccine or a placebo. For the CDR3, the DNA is TGTGCCAGCAGCTCCCATTTCCCAGGGGCCGGTGAAAAACTGTTTTTT. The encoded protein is CASSSHFPGAGEKLFF.